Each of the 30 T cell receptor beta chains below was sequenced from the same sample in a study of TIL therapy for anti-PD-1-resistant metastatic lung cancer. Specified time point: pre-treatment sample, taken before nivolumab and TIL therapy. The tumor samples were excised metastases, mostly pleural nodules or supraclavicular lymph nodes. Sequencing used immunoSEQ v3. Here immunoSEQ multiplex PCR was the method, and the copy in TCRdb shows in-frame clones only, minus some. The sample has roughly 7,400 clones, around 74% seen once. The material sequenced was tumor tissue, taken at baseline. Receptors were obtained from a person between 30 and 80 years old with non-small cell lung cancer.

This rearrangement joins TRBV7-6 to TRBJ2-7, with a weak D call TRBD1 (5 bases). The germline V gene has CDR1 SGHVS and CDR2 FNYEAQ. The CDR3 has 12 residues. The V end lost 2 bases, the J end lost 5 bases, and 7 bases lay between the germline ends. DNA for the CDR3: TGTGCCAGCAGCTTATTGACAGACGAGCAGTACTTC. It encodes CASSLLTDEQYF. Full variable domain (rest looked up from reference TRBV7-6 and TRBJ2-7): GAGVSQSPRYKVTKRGQDVALRCDPISGHVSLYWYRQALGQGPEFLTYFNYEAQQDKSGLPNDRFSAERPEGSISTLTIQRTEQRDSAMYRCASSLLTDEQYFGPGTRLTVT.

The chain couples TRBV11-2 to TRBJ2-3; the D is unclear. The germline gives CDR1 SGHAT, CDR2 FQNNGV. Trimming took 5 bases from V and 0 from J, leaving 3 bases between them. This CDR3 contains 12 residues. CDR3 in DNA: TGTGCCAGCAGCGCTAGCACAGATACGCAGTATTTT. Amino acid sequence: CASSASTDTQYF.

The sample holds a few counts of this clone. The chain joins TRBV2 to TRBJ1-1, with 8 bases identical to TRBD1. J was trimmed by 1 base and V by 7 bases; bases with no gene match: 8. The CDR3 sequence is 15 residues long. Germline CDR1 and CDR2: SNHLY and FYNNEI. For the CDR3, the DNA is TGTGCCAGCACTAGCCTCCAGGGGGCGAACACTGAAGCTTTCTTT. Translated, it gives CASTSLQGANTEAFF.

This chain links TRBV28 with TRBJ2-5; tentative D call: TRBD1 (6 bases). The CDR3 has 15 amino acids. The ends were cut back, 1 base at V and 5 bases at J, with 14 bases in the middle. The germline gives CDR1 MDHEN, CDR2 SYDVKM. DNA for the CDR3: TGTGCCAGCAGTTTATCTACAGGGACGAAGGAGACCCAGTACTTC. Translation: CASSLSTGTKETQYF.

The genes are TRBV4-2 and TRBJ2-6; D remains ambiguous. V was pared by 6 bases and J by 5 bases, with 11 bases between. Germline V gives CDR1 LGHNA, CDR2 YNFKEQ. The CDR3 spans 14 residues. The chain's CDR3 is CASRLQSRANVLTF. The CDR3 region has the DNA TGTGCCAGCAGGTTACAAAGTCGGGCCAACGTCCTGACTTTC.

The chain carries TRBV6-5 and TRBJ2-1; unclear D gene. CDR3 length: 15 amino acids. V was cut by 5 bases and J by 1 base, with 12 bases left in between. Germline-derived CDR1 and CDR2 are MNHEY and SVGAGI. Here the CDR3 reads CASSGLLDSYNEQFF. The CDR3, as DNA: TGTGCCAGCAGTGGGTTGCTGGATTCCTACAATGAGCAGTTCTTC.

The CDR3 protein is CASSAQWTGIGGNTIYF. Written as DNA, the CDR3 is TGTGCCAGCAGTGCCCAATGGACAGGGATTGGTGGAAACACCATATATTTT. The chain joins TRBV6-1 to TRBJ1-3; 8 bases match TRBD1. This CDR3 has 17 residues. The germline V gene encodes CDR1 MNHNS and CDR2 SASEGT. Trimming removed 4 bases from V and 3 bases from J; junction bases left unmatched: 11.

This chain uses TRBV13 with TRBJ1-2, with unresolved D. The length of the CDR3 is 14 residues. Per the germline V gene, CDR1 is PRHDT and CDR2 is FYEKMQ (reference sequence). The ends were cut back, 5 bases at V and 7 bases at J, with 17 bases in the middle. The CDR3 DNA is TGTGCCAGCAGCCGGGTAGGCAGGTGGCGTGGCTACACCTTC. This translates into CASSRVGRWRGYTF.

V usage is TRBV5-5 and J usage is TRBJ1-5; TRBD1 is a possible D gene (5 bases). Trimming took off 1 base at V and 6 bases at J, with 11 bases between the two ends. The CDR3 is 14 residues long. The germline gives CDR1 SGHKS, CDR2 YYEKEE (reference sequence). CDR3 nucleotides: TGTGCCAGCAGCTTGTTGGGGGGTGGTCAGCCCCAGCATTTT. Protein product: CASSLLGGGQPQHF.

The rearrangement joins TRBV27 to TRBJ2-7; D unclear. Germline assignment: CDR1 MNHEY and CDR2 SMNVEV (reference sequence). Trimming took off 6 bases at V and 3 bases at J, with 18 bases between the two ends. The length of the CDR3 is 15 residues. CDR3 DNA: TGTGCCAGCAGACTCTCACGGGCCACATTCTACGAGCAGTACTTC. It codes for CASRLSRATFYEQYF.

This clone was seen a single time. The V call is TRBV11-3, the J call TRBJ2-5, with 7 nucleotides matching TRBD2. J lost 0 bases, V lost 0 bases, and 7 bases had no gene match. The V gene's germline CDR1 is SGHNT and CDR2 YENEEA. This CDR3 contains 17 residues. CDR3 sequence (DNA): TGTGCCAGCAGCTTAGACCCGCCGGGGGGATACCAAGAGACCCAGTACTTC. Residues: CASSLDPPGGYQETQYF.

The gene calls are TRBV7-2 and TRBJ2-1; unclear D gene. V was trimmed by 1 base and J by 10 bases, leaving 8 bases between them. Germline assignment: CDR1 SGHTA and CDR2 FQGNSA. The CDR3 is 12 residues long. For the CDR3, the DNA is TGTGCCAGCAGCTTAGGCGCAGACGAGCAGTTCTTC. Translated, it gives CASSLGADEQFF.

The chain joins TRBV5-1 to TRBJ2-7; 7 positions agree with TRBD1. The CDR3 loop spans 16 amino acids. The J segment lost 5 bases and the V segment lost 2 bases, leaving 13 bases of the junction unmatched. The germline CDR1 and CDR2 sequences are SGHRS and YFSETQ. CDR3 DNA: TGCGCCAGCAGCTTACCCCTTCAACAGGGGTTCGACGAGCAGTACTTC. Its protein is CASSLPLQQGFDEQYF.

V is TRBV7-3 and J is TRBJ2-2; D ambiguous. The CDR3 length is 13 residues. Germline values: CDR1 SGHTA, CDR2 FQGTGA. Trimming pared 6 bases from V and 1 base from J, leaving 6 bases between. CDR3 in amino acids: CASRQGNTGELFF. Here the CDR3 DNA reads TGTGCCAGCAGACAAGGGAACACCGGGGAGCTGTTTTTT.

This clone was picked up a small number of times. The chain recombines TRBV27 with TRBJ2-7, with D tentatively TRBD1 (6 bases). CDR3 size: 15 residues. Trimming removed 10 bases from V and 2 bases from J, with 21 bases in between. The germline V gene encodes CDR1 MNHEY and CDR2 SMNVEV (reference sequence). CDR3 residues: CATAVPGTRTYEQYF. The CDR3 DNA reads TGTGCCACCGCTGTCCCCGGGACACGTACCTACGAGCAGTACTTC.

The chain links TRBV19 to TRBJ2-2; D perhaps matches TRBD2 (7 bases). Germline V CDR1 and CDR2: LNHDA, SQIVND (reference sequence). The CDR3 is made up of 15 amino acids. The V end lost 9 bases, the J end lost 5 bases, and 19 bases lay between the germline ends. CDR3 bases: TGTGCCAGCTCCCCCGGTCGGGGGGCGACCGGGGAGCTGTTTTTT. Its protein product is CASSPGRGATGELFF.

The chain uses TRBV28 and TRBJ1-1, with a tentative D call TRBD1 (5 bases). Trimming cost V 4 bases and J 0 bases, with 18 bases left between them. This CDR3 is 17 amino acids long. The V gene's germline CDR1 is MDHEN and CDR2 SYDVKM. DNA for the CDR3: TGTGCCAGCAGTTATCGTAGACAGTTTATTATGAACACTGAAGCTTTCTTT. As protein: CASSYRRQFIMNTEAFF.

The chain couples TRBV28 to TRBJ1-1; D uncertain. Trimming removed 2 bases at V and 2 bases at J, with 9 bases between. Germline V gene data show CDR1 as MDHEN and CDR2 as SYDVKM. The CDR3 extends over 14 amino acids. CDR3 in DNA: TGTGCCAGCAGTTTAATTCGTTTAAACACTGAAGCTTTCTTT. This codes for CASSLIRLNTEAFF.

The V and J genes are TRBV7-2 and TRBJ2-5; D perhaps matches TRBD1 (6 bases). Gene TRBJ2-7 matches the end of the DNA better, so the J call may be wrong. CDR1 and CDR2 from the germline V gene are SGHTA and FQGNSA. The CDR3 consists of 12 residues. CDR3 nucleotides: TGTGCCAGCAGCCAGGGGACGGACGAGCAGTACTTC. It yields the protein CASSQGTDEQYF.

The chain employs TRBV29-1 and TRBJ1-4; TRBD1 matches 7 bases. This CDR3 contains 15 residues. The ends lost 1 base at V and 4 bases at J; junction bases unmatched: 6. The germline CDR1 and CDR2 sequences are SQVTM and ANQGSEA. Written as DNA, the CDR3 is TGCAGCGTTGAAGCCTGGCAGGGGGGTAATGAAAAACTGTTTTTT. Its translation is CSVEAWQGGNEKLFF.

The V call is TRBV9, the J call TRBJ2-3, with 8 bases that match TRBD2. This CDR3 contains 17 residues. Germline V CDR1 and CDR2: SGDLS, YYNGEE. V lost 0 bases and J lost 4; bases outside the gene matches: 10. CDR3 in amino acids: CASSVEGLGGPSDTQYF. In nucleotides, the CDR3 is TGTGCCAGCAGCGTAGAGGGACTAGGGGGGCCCTCAGATACGCAGTATTTT.

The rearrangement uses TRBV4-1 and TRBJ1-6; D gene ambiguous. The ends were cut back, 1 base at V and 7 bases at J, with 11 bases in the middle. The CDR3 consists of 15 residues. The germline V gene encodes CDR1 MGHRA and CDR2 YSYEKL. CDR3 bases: TGCGCCAGCAGCCAAGGGTCGGGCATAAATTCACCCCTCCACTTT. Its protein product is CASSQGSGINSPLHF.

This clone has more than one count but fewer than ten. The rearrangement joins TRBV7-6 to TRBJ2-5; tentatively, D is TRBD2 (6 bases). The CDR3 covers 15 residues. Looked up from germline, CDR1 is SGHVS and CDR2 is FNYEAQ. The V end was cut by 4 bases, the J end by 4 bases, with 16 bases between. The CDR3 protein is CASSSSLGLGETQYF. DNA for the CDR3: TGTGCCAGCAGCTCCAGCCTGGGACTCGGAGAGACCCAGTACTTC.

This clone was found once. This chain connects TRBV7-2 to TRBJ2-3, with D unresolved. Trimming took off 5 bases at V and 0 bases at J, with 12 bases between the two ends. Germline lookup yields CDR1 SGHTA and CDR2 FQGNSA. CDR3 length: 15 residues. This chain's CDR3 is CASSPQLTSTDTQYF. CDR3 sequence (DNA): TGTGCCAGCAGCCCCCAGTTGACTAGCACAGATACGCAGTATTTT.

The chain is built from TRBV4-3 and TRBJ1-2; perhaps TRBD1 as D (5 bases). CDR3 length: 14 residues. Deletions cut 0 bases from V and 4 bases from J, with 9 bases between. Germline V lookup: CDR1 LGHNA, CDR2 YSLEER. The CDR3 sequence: CASSQDGGSYGYTF. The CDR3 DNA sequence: TGCGCCAGCAGCCAAGATGGGGGGAGCTATGGCTACACCTTC.

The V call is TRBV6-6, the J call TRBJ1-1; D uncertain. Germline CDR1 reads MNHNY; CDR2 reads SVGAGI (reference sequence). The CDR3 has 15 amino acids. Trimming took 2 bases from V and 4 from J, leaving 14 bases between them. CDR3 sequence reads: CASSYGDPVVTEAFF. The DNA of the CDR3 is TGTGCCAGCAGTTACGGGGATCCAGTCGTCACTGAAGCTTTCTTT.

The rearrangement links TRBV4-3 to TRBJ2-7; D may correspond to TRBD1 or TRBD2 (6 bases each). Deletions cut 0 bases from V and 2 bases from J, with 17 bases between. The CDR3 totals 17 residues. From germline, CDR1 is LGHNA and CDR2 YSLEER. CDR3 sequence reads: CASSQEDQGTSPYEQYF. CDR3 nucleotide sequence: TGCGCCAGCAGCCAAGAAGATCAGGGGACTTCTCCCTACGAGCAGTACTTC.

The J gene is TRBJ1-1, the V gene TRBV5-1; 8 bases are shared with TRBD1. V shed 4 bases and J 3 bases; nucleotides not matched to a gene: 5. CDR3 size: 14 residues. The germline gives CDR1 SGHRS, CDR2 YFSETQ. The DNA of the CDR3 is TGCGCCAGCAGCCCGGCAGGGGGCTACACTGAAGCTTTCTTT. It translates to CASSPAGGYTEAFF.

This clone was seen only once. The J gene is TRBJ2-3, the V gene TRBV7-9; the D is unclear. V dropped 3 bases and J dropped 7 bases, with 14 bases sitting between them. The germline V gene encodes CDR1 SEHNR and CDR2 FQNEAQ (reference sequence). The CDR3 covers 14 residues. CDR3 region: CASSFESKPNTQYF. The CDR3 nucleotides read TGTGCCAGCAGCTTCGAAAGCAAGCCGAATACGCAGTATTTT.

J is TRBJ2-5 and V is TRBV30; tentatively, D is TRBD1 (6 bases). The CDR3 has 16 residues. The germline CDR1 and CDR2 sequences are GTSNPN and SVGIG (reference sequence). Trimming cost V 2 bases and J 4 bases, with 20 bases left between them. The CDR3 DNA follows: TGTGCCTGGAGTATTGGGACACCGAATGTAGGAGAGACCCAGTACTTC. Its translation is CAWSIGTPNVGETQYF. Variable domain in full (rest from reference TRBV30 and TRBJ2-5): SQTIHQWPATLVQPVGSPLSLECTVEGTSNPNLYWYRQAAGRGLQLLFYSVGIGQISSEVPQNLSASRPQDRQFILSSKKLLLSDSGFYLCAWSIGTPNVGETQYFGPGTRLLVL.